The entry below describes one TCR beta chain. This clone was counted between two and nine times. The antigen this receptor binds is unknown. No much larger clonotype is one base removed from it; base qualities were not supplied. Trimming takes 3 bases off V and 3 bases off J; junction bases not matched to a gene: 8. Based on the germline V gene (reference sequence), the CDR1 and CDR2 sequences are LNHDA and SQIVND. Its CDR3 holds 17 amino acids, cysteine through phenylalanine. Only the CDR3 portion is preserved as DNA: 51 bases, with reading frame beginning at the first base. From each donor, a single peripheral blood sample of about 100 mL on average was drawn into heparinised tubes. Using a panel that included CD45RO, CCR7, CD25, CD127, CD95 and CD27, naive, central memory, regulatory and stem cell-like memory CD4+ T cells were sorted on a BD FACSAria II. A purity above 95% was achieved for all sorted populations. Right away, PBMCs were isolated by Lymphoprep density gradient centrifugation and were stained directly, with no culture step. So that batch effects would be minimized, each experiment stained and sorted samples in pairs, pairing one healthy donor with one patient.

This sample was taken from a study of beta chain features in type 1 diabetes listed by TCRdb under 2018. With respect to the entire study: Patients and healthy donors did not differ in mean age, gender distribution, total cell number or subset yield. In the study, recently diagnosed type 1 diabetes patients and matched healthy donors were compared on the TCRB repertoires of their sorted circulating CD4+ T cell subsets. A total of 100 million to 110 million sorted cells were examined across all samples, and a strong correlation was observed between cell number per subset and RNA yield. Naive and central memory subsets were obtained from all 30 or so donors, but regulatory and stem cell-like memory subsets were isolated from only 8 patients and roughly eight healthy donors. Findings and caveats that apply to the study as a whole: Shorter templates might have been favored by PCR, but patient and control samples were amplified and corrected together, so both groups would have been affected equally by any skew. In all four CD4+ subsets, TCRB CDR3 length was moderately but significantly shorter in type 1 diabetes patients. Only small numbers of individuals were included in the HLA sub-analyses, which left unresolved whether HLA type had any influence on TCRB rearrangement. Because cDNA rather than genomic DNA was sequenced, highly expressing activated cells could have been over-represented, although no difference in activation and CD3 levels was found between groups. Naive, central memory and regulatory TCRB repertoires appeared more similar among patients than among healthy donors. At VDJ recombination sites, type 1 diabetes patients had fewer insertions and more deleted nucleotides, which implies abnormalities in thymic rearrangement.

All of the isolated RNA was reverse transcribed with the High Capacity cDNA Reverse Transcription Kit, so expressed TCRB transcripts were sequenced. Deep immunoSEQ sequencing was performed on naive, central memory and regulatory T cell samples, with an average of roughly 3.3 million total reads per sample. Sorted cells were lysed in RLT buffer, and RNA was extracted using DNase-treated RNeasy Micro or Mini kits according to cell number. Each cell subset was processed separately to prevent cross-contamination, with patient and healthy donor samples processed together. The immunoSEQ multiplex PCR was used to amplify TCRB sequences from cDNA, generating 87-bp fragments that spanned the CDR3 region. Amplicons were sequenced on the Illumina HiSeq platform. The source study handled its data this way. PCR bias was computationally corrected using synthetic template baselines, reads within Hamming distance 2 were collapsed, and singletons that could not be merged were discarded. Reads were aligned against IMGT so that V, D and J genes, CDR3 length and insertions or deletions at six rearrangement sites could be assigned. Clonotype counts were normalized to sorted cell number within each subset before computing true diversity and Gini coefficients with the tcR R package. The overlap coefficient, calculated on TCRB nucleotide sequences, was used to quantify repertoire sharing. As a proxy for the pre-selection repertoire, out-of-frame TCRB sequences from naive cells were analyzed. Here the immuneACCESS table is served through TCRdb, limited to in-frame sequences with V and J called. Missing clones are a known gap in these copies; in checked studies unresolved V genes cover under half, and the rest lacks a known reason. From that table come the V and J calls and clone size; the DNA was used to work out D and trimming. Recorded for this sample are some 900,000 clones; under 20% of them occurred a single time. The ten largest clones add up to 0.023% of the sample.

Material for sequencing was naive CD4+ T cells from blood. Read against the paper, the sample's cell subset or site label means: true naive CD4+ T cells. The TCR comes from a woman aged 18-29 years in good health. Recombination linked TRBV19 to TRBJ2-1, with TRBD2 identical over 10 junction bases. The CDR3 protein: CASSISASGSRYNEQFF. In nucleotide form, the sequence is TGTGCCAGTAGTATTTCTGCTAGCGGGAGCCGCTACAATGAGCAGTTCTTC.